The 10 T cell receptor beta chains given below trace back to one sample, sequenced in a study of T cell repertoires in cytomegalovirus infection. TCRdb fed the reads into MiXCR, producing one record per CDR3 protein. The data show under 300,000 distinct CDR3 sequences, 12% seen once. Material: PBMCs. The receptors were gathered from a human donor in good health (CMV status not recorded). Some clones in this sample may be carry-over from other donors' samples.

Ten or more counts support this clonotype. V gene TRBV15 combines with J gene TRBJ1-4; 9 positions match TRBD1. Germline CDR1 reads LNHNV; CDR2 reads YYDKDF (reference sequence). With V trimmed by 3 bases and J by 0 bases, 2 bases remained unmatched. The CDR3 is made up of 16 amino acids. CDR3 sequence (DNA): TGTGCCACCAGCAGGGGACAGGGCCCAACTAATGAAAAACTGTTTTTT. Translated, it gives CATSRGQGPTNEKLFF.

This clonotype was detected many times. This sequence joins TRBV6-2 or TRBV6-3 and TRBJ1-2; 12 bases map to TRBD1. Germline V gene data show CDR1 as MNHEY and CDR2 as SVGEGT. The CDR3 has 15 residues. The junction had 6 bases not matched to a gene; V was cut back by 6 bases and J by 4 bases. CDR3 sequence: CASRTPGQGAYGYTF. The CDR3 DNA sequence: TGTGCCAGCAGAACTCCGGGACAGGGGGCCTATGGCTACACCTTC.

Many counts were recorded for this clonotype. V gene TRBV5-4 combines with J gene TRBJ1-2; D remains ambiguous. Trimming removed 4 bases from V and 10 bases from J, with 14 bases in between. This CDR3 has 12 amino acids. Germline V lookup: CDR1 SGHNT, CDR2 YYREEE (reference sequence). CDR3 sequence (DNA): TGTGCCAGCAGCCCCGGGGAGAAGGACTACACCTTC. As protein: CASSPGEKDYTF.

This clonotype was counted many times. The chain is built from TRBV7-2 and TRBJ2-7; 12 bases fit TRBD2. Germline-derived CDR1 and CDR2 are SGHTA and FQGNSA. Trimming cost V 6 bases and J 3 bases; bases outside gene matches: 3. The CDR3 covers 14 residues. The CDR3 reads CASRRTSGDYEQYF. Here the CDR3 DNA reads TGTGCCAGCAGAAGGACTAGCGGGGACTACGAGCAGTACTTC.

The sample holds many counts of this clonotype. V usage is TRBV5-1 and J usage is TRBJ2-5; 8 bases are a match to TRBD2. J was trimmed by 5 bases and V by 4 bases; bases with no gene match: 13. The CDR3 totals 16 residues. Germline-derived CDR1 and CDR2 are SGHRS and YFSETQ. The CDR3 region is CASSPTVGGGAETQYF. The CDR3 DNA is TGCGCCAGCAGCCCGACGGTCGGGGGGGGCGCGGAGACCCAGTACTTC.

This clonotype was detected ten times or more. The V call is TRBV19, the J call TRBJ2-5; no clear D gene. The CDR3 runs to 12 residues. V dropped 8 bases and J dropped 5 bases, with 12 bases sitting between them. Germline CDR1 is LNHDA and CDR2 is SQIVND (reference sequence). In nucleotides, the CDR3 is TGTGCCAGTGTCGACATGGGGGAGACCCAGTACTTC. Its protein product is CASVDMGETQYF.

This clonotype was picked up a small number of times. The genes are TRBV29-1 and TRBJ1-2; the D is unclear. V was shortened by 7 bases and J by 6 bases, with 15 bases between the two germline ends. CDR1 and CDR2 from the germline V gene are SQVTM and ANQGSEA. The CDR3 length is 12 residues. The CDR3 nucleotides read TGCAGCGCCTTTCGGGAAAACGATGGCTACACCTTC. Its protein product is CSAFRENDGYTF.

The sample holds many counts of this clonotype. The chain carries TRBV7-2 and TRBJ1-1; D is possibly TRBD1 (6 bases). CDR3 length: 14 residues. Germline assignment: CDR1 SGHTA and CDR2 FQGNSA. The V end was cut by 4 bases, the J end by 4 bases, with 13 bases between. CDR3: CASSSRQEGTEAFF. DNA of the CDR3: TGTGCCAGCAGCTCGCGACAGGAGGGCACTGAAGCTTTCTTT.

This chain connects TRBV20-1 to TRBJ1-4; D might be TRBD1 (5 bases). Trimming removed 7 bases at V and 8 bases at J, with 20 bases between. The CDR3 runs to 14 residues. Germline-derived CDR1 and CDR2 are DFQATT and SNEGSKA (reference sequence). CDR3 sequence (DNA): TGCAGTGTCCCCGGGGAGGGGTTCTTCGAAAAACTGTTTTTT. Translating gives CSVPGEGFFEKLFF.

The sample holds one count of this clonotype. A much larger clone differs from this one at a single base, so this may be a read error. The V gene is TRBV28, the J gene TRBJ1-5; no clear D. This CDR3 spans 12 amino acids. Per the germline V gene, CDR1 is MDHEN and CDR2 is SYDVKM. The CDR3 loop reads CTSSRLKEPQHF. For the CDR3, the DNA is TGTACCAGCAGCCGACTAAAGGAGCCCCAGCATTTT.